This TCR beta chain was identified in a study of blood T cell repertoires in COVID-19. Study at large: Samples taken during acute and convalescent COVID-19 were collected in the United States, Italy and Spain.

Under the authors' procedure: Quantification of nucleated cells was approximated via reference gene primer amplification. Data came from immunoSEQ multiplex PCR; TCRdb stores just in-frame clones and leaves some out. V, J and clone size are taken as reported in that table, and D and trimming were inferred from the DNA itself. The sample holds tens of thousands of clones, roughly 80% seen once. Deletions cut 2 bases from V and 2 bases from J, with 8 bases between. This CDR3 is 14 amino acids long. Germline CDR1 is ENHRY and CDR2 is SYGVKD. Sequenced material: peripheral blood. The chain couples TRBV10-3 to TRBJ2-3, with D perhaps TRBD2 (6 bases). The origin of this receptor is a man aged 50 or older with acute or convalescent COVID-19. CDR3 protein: CAISEGLLTDTQYF. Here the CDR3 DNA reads TGTGCCATCAGTGAGGGACTACTCACAGATACGCAGTATTTT.